The T cell receptor (beta chain) under discussion was sequenced for a study of T cell clones after liver transplantation. The overall study: TCRbeta sequencing after a pre-transplant mixed lymphocyte reaction identified graft-donor-reactive clones, later tracked in post-transplant blood. Three of the eight recipients were HCV-positive; the rest had non-autoimmune, non-viral transplant indications.

TCRdb keeps only in-frame clones here, not all; method: immunoSEQ multiplex PCR. The sample shows about 75,000 clones, under 95% of them seen only once. Thawed unstimulated PBMCs were FACS-sorted by CD3, CD4 and CD8 into two populations. The sequence was obtained from a human donor who received a liver transplant. The source was CD4+ T cells from blood, collected before liver transplant.

The CDR3, as DNA: TGTGCCAGCAGGCGGGAGGGGAGCGGGGAGCTGTTTTTT. This gives the protein CASRREGSGELFF. V gene TRBV28 combines with J gene TRBJ2-2; 9 nucleotides agree with TRBD2. CDR1 and CDR2 from the germline V gene are MDHEN and SYDVKM. CDR3 length: 13 amino acids. Losses at the gene ends were 6 bases for V and 7 bases for J; bases not matched to a gene: 3.